Here is one T cell receptor beta chain with its context. The data were obtained in a study of blood T cells in healthy people across ages. The second PCR ran 7 to 11 cycles with a sample-barcoded 5' primer and J-beta primers. In TCRdb, the 5' RACE reads were re-called with MiXCR into one record per CDR3 protein. The repertoire has approximately 810,000 distinct CDR3 sequences, less than 35% of them found once; the top ten carry 17%. Sequencing used blood. This receptor was identified in a woman at least 80 years old in good health.

For the CDR3, the DNA is TGTGCTAGTGGTGTGCAGGCCACCGGGGAGCTGTTTTTT. This codes for CASGVQATGELFF. This chain connects TRBV12-5 to TRBJ2-2; D unresolved. CDR3 size: 13 residues. V dropped 5 bases and J dropped 4 bases, with 8 bases sitting between them. In germline, CDR1 is LGHNT, CDR2 FRNRAP.